Each of the 26 T cell receptor beta chains below was sequenced from the same sample in a study of blood T cell repertoires in COVID-19. Only in-frame clones appear in the TCRdb table, and some are missing; sequencing was by immunoSEQ multiplex PCR. The top ten hold about 7.7% of the sample, which has about 160,000 clones, less than 85% seen once. The specimen sequenced was peripheral blood. All receptors derive from a woman between 35 and 50 years old with COVID-19, enrolled during active disease.

This rearrangement joins TRBV2 to TRBJ2-7; 8 bases are shared with TRBD1. The V gene's germline CDR1 is SNHLY and CDR2 FYNNEI. Trimming cost V 5 bases and J 1 base; bases outside gene matches: 7. The CDR3 has 15 residues. The CDR3 protein is CASSRGQGTSYEQYF. CDR3 bases: TGTGCCAGCAGTCGAGGACAGGGTACTTCCTACGAGCAGTACTTC.

This clone was seen once. The CDR3 loop reads CATSRVYRSEAFF. CDR3 in DNA: TGTGCCACCAGCAGAGTTTACAGGTCTGAAGCTTTCTTT. J is TRBJ1-1 and V is TRBV15; D might be TRBD1 (5 bases). Germline values: CDR1 LNHNV, CDR2 YYDKDF (reference sequence). This CDR3 contains 13 residues. Trimming removed 1 base at V and 6 bases at J, with 9 bases between.

A few counts support this clone. This rearrangement joins TRBV5-5 to TRBJ1-4; D unclear. Germline V lookup: CDR1 SGHKS, CDR2 YYEKEE (reference sequence). Between the trimmed V and J ends, which lost 2 bases and 4 bases, there was a span of 3 bases. The length of the CDR3 is 12 residues. The CDR3 loop is CASSFLNEKLFF. CDR3 nucleotides: TGTGCCAGCAGCTTCCTTAATGAAAAACTGTTTTTT.

The gene calls are TRBV18 and TRBJ2-1; 10 bases map to TRBD2. Per the germline V gene, CDR1 is KGHSH and CDR2 is LQKENI. The V gene end was trimmed by 3 bases and the J gene end by 7 bases; junction bases not matched to a gene: 3. The CDR3 covers 14 residues. CDR3 sequence reads: CASSPGLALNEQFF. CDR3 DNA sequence: TGTGCCAGCTCACCGGGACTAGCGCTGAATGAGCAGTTCTTC.

This rearrangement joins TRBV18 to TRBJ2-5, with D unclear. From germline, CDR1 is KGHSH and CDR2 LQKENI. V lost 3 bases, J lost 0 bases, and 5 bases lay in between. This CDR3 has 13 residues. Written as DNA, the CDR3 is TGTGCCAGCTCACCCACACACCAAGAGACCCAGTACTTC. Amino acids: CASSPTHQETQYF.

The gene calls are TRBV6-4 and TRBJ2-1, with 10 bases fitting TRBD2. Germline V gene lookup returns CDR1 MRHNA and CDR2 SNTAGT. The length of the CDR3 is 14 residues. V trimming: 5 bases; J trimming: 6 bases; junction bases outside the gene matches: 4. CDR3 nucleotides: TGTGCCAGCAGTCAGCGGGAGGGCCGCAATGAGCAGTTCTTC. Translated, it gives CASSQREGRNEQFF.

The chain couples TRBV29-1 to TRBJ2-1; 11 positions agree with TRBD1. J was trimmed by 4 bases and V by 7 bases; bases with no gene match: 3. This CDR3 spans 13 amino acids. Germline V gene lookup returns CDR1 SQVTM and CDR2 ANQGSEA. The DNA of the CDR3 is TGCAGCGGAGGGACAGGGGGATACAATGAGCAGTTCTTC. Translation gives CSGGTGGYNEQFF.

This clone was picked up a small number of times. The gene calls are TRBV19 and TRBJ1-6; tentatively, D is TRBD1 (6 bases). Deletions cut 6 bases from V and 7 bases from J, with 16 bases between. This CDR3 is built from 15 residues. Germline CDR1 and CDR2: LNHDA and SQIVND (reference sequence). The CDR3 region is CASSLTGRLNSPLHF. The CDR3 DNA sequence: TGTGCCAGTAGCTTGACAGGTCGCCTGAATTCACCCCTCCACTTT.

The DNA of the CDR3 is TGTGCCAGCAGTTATCGGGGGAGACTGCAAGAGACCCAGTACTTC. This encodes CASSYRGRLQETQYF. V and J are TRBV6-5 and TRBJ2-5; D may be TRBD2 (6 bases). In germline, CDR1 is MNHEY, CDR2 SVGAGI. The CDR3 runs 15 residues. Trimming removed 3 bases at V and 2 bases at J, with 13 bases between.

The chain employs TRBV19 and TRBJ1-5; 11 positions match TRBD1. The CDR3 contains 15 residues. Germline V gene lookup returns CDR1 LNHDA and CDR2 SQIVND (reference sequence). After removal of 5 bases from V and 2 bases from J, the junction contained 2 bases not matched to a gene. CDR3 sequence reads: CASSRDRGGNQPQHF. CDR3 DNA sequence: TGTGCCAGTAGTCGGGACAGGGGGGGCAATCAGCCCCAGCATTTT.

The chain uses TRBV7-2 and TRBJ2-7, with 8 nucleotides matching TRBD2. CDR1 is SGHTA, CDR2 FQGNSA, per germline. The CDR3 totals 13 residues. J lost 7 bases, V lost 2 bases, and 4 bases had no gene match. The CDR3 spells CASSLTGGLEQYV. In DNA form, the CDR3 reads TGTGCCAGCAGCTTAACGGGGGGGCTGGAGCAGTACGTC.

The chain employs TRBV7-8 and TRBJ2-1; no definite D call. This CDR3 spans 14 amino acids. Per germline, CDR1 SGHVS and CDR2 FQNEAQ. V lost 5 bases to trimming and J lost 8 bases, with 16 bases between them. CDR3 in amino acids: CASSPVRVADEQFF. In nucleotides, the CDR3 is TGTGCCAGCAGCCCAGTTCGGGTAGCCGATGAGCAGTTCTTC.

This chain links TRBV19 with TRBJ2-2, with TRBD1 matching 8 bases. Germline V gene data show CDR1 as LNHDA and CDR2 as SQIVND (reference sequence). The V and J ends lost 5 bases and 7 bases, in that order; junction bases with no gene match: 15. This CDR3 comprises 17 residues. The chain's CDR3 is CASSLDHSPGGGGELFF. The DNA of the CDR3 is TGTGCCAGTAGTCTCGACCATTCCCCAGGGGGCGGCGGGGAGCTGTTTTTT.

CDR3 region: CASSNRGNQPQHF. DNA of the CDR3: TGTGCCAGCAGTAACAGGGGGAATCAGCCCCAGCATTTT. The chain recombines TRBV7-8 with TRBJ1-5; 8 bases match TRBD1. Germline V gene lookup returns CDR1 SGHVS and CDR2 FQNEAQ. The J segment lost 4 bases and the V segment lost 6 bases, leaving 2 bases of the junction unmatched. The length of the CDR3 is 13 residues.

Concerning this clone itself: The identical CDR3 is also encoded by other nucleotide sequences in the sample. This chain connects TRBV11-2 to TRBJ2-1; weak D call: TRBD2 (5 bases). Germline V gene sequence: CDR1 SGHAT, CDR2 FQNNGV. The CDR3 extends over 15 amino acids. The germline V and J ends were trimmed by 2 bases and 0 bases, with 8 bases remaining between them. Here the CDR3 reads CASSLYGSSYNEQFF. The CDR3 DNA reads TGTGCCAGCAGCTTATATGGGAGCTCCTACAATGAGCAGTTCTTC.

This chain links TRBV3-1 (or the pseudogene TRBV3-2) with TRBJ2-5; 7 nucleotides align to TRBD2. Trimming took 0 bases from V and 2 from J; bases not matched to a gene: 6. Germline V lookup: CDR1 LGHDT, CDR2 YNNKEL (reference sequence). There are 16 residues in the CDR3. CDR3: CASSQEGGRGQETQYF. CDR3 nucleotide sequence: TGTGCCAGCAGCCAAGAAGGTGGGCGGGGGCAAGAGACCCAGTACTTC.

V gene TRBV30 combines with J gene TRBJ1-2; no firm D call. Germline loops: CDR1 GTSNPN, CDR2 SVGIG (reference sequence). The CDR3 length is 14 residues. The CDR3 bases are TGTGCTTATGAAATGGCCAGGAGGGACTATGGCTACACCTTC. Translated: CAYEMARRDYGYTF.

The sample holds a few counts of this clone. V gene TRBV28 combines with J gene TRBJ1-2; D gene unclear. CDR1 MDHEN and CDR2 SYDVKM come from the germline V gene. V was trimmed by 2 bases and J by 8 bases, leaving 12 bases between them. The CDR3 covers 13 residues. The CDR3 bases are TGTGCCAGCAGTTTAAGATCCGCGAGAGGCTACACCTTC. This encodes CASSLRSARGYTF.

V and J are TRBV11-2 and TRBJ2-1; 9 nucleotides match TRBD2. With 4 bases clipped from V and 2 bases from J, the junction kept 3 bases outside the gene matches. CDR3 size: 15 residues. Germline CDR1 and CDR2: SGHAT and FQNNGV. CDR3 nucleotides: TGTGCCAGCAGCTCGAGCGGGGGGACCTACAATGAGCAGTTCTTC. It codes for CASSSSGGTYNEQFF. Supplemented by reference TRBV11-2 and TRBJ2-1, the full variable domain reads EAGVAQSPRYKIIEKRQSVAFWCNPISGHATLYWYQQILGQGPKLLIQFQNNGVVDDSQLPKDRFSAERLKGVDSTLKIQPAKLEDSAVYLCASSSSGGTYNEQFFGPGTRLTVL.

The chain employs TRBV16 and TRBJ2-7; D not resolved. CDR1 is KGHSY, CDR2 FQNENV, per germline. This CDR3 comprises 12 residues. Between the trimmed V and J ends, which lost 2 bases and 4 bases, there was a span of 6 bases. This chain's CDR3 is CASSQTVYEQYF. The CDR3 nucleotides read TGTGCCAGCAGCCAAACGGTGTACGAGCAGTACTTC.

V gene TRBV10-2 combines with J gene TRBJ2-1, with 8 bases matching TRBD1. The CDR3 extends over 13 amino acids. Germline values: CDR1 WSHSY, CDR2 SAAADI. Germline trimming cut 4 bases from V and 13 bases from J; bases unmatched to any gene: 9. This chain's CDR3 is CASSGGPQGGQFF. The CDR3, as DNA: TGCGCCAGCAGTGGAGGACCACAGGGGGGACAGTTCTTC.

V is TRBV29-1 and J is TRBJ2-3; 7 bases align to TRBD2. The germline V gene has CDR1 SQVTM and CDR2 ANQGSEA. CDR3 size: 19 residues. With V trimmed by 8 bases and J by 0 bases, 23 bases remained unmatched. CDR3 DNA: TGCAGCTTCTGCTCGGGGGGAGTAACGACGGATACTAGCACAGATACGCAGTATTTT. Its translation: CSFCSGGVTTDTSTDTQYF.

This clone was found a few times. The gene calls are TRBV19 and TRBJ2-7; tentative D call: TRBD1 (5 bases). Trimming stripped 5 bases from V and 2 bases from J, with 7 bases between. Germline CDR1 is LNHDA and CDR2 is SQIVND (reference sequence). The CDR3 is 12 residues long. DNA for the CDR3: TGTGCCAGTAGTCCAGGGACCTACGAGCAGTACTTC. It is translated as CASSPGTYEQYF.

V gene TRBV7-8 combines with J gene TRBJ2-3; 9 bases align to TRBD1. Germline V lookup: CDR1 SGHVS, CDR2 FQNEAQ. CDR3 length: 17 residues. V trimming: 5 bases; J trimming: 3 bases; junction bases outside the gene matches: 12. CDR3 nucleotide sequence: TGTGCCAGCAGCCCATCTTACAGGGGGCTGAAAACAGATACGCAGTATTTT. Its translation: CASSPSYRGLKTDTQYF.

The V gene is TRBV11-2, the J gene TRBJ1-3; the D is unclear. The CDR3 sequence is 14 residues long. Germline V gene lookup returns CDR1 SGHAT and CDR2 FQNNGV. V lost 3 bases and J lost 4, with 10 bases in between. As DNA, the CDR3 is TGTGCCAGCAGCTTGGCAAGATTAGGAAACACCATATATTTT. This codes for CASSLARLGNTIYF.

V usage is TRBV28 and J usage is TRBJ2-7; D unclear. Per germline, CDR1 MDHEN and CDR2 SYDVKM. The CDR3 has 12 amino acids. The V and J ends lost 7 bases and 3 bases respectively, with 10 bases between them. CDR3 sequence reads: CASNLYGYEQYF. Written as DNA, the CDR3 is TGTGCCAGCAATCTATACGGCTACGAGCAGTACTTC.